The entry below describes one TCR beta chain. Its antigen is still unknown. This entry is derived from a study of cytomegalovirus exposure and HLA in healthy donors. The study, taken as a whole, reports: A later look showed TCR association rates differing by HLA locus, highest for DRB1 and lowest for HLA-C. The classifier, whose performance was assessed in both the original and validation cohorts, reportedly diagnosed cytomegalovirus status with high specificity and sensitivity.

PCR amplification relied on 60 Vbeta primers (plus 13 Jbeta primers). The method was immunoSEQ multiplex PCR; TCRdb's version includes in-frame clones alone and lacks a portion of them. The sample carries over 75,000 clones, approximately 86% recorded once. The clonotype comes from a man aged 25-40 years in good health and CMV-seropositive. The sample comprised PBMCs.

The CDR3 nucleotides read TGTGCCAGTCTTGTACCGGGACAGGGAAGTACCGGGGAGCTGTTTTTT. Amino acids: CASLVPGQGSTGELFF. The V call is TRBV27, the J call TRBJ2-2; 9 bases fit TRBD1. Germline V CDR1 and CDR2: MNHEY, SMNVEV (reference sequence). The V gene end was trimmed by 9 bases and the J gene end by 5 bases; junction bases not matched to a gene: 13. The CDR3 consists of 16 residues.